This T cell receptor (beta chain) was captured in a study of regulatory T cells in long-lasting Graves disease. Broader study findings: Favored gene segments in persistent disease were TRBV28, TRBJ1-2 and TRBJ2-5.

Time point defined: persistent/refractory GD, antithyroid drugs over 5 years with positive TRAb. Extracted PBMC RNA gave rise to the TCR library. The authors drew patients from an endocrinology department in Xi'an, China. This clonotype was seen ten or more times. The antigen is not known. Per germline, CDR1 MNHGY and CDR2 SVAAGI. This CDR3 has 14 amino acids. V gave up 2 bases and J gave up 2 bases, with 9 bases separating them. TCR beta libraries were built with iRepertoire HTBI primers and Arm-PCR of CDR3 regions. TCRdb analysed the multiplex PCR reads with MiXCR anew, one entry per CDR3 protein. This sample yields around 460,000 distinct CDR3 sequences, of which around a fifth are seen a single time; 13% belongs to the top ten.

The TCR sequence derives from a female donor with Graves disease. Sequenced material: peripheral blood mononuclear cells (PBMCs), taken when the disease was refractory, from a patient treated with antithyroid drugs. This rearrangement joins TRBV6-9 to TRBJ1-1; D is unresolved. The CDR3 loop reads CASSYSWYNTEAFF. CDR3 in DNA: TGTGCCAGCAGTTATAGCTGGTATAACACTGAAGCTTTCTTT.